Detailed here is one TCR beta chain. Antigen specificity is unknown. The sample originates from a study of T cell responses to AZD1222 COVID-19 vaccine. General study results and limits: Increases in Spike-specific TCR breadth and depth were seen after two AZD1222 doses. Regions 160-218 and 743-854 held dominance among vaccine-associated CD4 TCRs, which spanned spike. Just six or seven AZD1222 recipients tested seropositive at baseline. White British donors predominated, females outnumbered males, and clonal diversity was possibly underestimated.

Profiled with immunoSEQ multiplex PCR; TCRdb holds only in-frame clones, not every one. The repertoire holds around 78,000 clones, with about nine tenths as singletons. This TCR was sampled from an adult in good health. Material: peripheral blood, obtained on day 0 of AZD1222 vaccination.

CDR3 coding DNA: TGTGCCAGTAGGAAGACAGGGGAGTTGAATGAGCAGTTCTTC. Translation: CASRKTGELNEQFF. The chain uses TRBV19 and TRBJ2-1; 8 bases are a match to TRBD1. CDR1 and CDR2 from the germline V gene are LNHDA and SQIVND (reference sequence). The CDR3 loop spans 14 amino acids. V lost 6 bases, J lost 7 bases, and 8 bases stayed unmatched.